This TCR beta chain stems from a study of blood T cell repertoires in COVID-19. About the research overall: Italy, Spain and the United States were the sources of the convalescent and acute COVID-19 samples. From T cells, B-cell-depleted T cells, or PBMCs came the material, which was cDNA or gDNA.

Authors' methods: Amplification from reference gene primers served as the basis for estimated nucleated cell counts. The protocol was immunoSEQ multiplex PCR, while the TCRdb copy is restricted to in-frame clones and leaves out a portion. Clone size and the V and J calls come from that table; the DNA yielded D and trimming. The sample has about 160,000 clones, 60% to 85% seen once; the top ten hold roughly 8.6%. V lost 4 bases and J lost 5; bases outside the gene matches: 9. Germline-derived CDR1 and CDR2 are ENHRY and SYGVKD. This CDR3 is 15 amino acids long. Sample: peripheral blood. The source is a man in his sixties with acute or convalescent COVID-19. The chain carries TRBV10-3 and TRBJ2-5, with 8 bases lining up with TRBD1. The CDR3 DNA sequence: TGTGCCATCAGTGGAGACAGGGGCGTTTACGAGACCCAGTACTTC. Amino acid sequence: CAISGDRGVYETQYF.